This T cell receptor beta chain stems from a study of identical twins. Per germline, CDR1 SGHDT and CDR2 YYEEEE. With 0 bases removed from V and 13 bases from J, the gap between germline ends came to 16 bases. The CDR3 covers 13 residues. TCRdb used MiXCR to reprocess the 5' RACE reads, holding one entry per CDR3 protein. Among 200,000 to 250,000 distinct CDR3 sequences listed, 5.5% to 7.5% were seen once. These data were likewise used in another study, on T cells expressing NK-cell markers. In that study: It was sorted CD3+CD56-NKG2C+, CD3+CD56+NKG2C- and CD3+CD56+NKG2C+ T cells that provided the TCR beta repertoires. The share of CD8+ T cells held by dominant NKG2C+ clonotypes was 1.0-7.0% in 5 or 6 donors.

The chain links TRBV5-6 to TRBJ1-1; D is unclear. The origin of this receptor is a woman aged 18 to 35 in good health. Sequencing used CD8+ T cells sorted from blood. The CDR3 bases are TGTGCCAGCAGCTTGGTTAGGACGGAGGACTGTTTCTTT. As protein: CASSLVRTEDCFF.